This T cell receptor beta chain was documented in a study of tumor-infiltrating lymphocytes in primary liver carcinoma. Blood RNA originated from unsorted whole blood, with germline DNA additionally extracted. Using a constant-region primer together with ProtoScript II reverse transcriptase, TCR beta cDNA was made from roughly 520 ng of total RNA. TCR beta libraries came from three nested multiplex PCR rounds using slightly modified ARM-PCR. The first two PCR rounds, nine to ten cycles each, used TRBV1-TRBV30 forward primers and a C-beta reverse primer. TCRdb passed the multiplex PCR reads through MiXCR, listing each CDR3 protein once. The repertoire holds 330,000 or so distinct CDR3 sequences, less than 75% seen once, with 5.5% to 7% in the top ten. This clonotype occurred a few times. The V segment lost 0 bases and the J segment 4 bases; nucleotides outside the gene matches: 15. This CDR3 is 19 amino acids long. Per the germline V gene, CDR1 is LGHNA and CDR2 is YSLEER.

The TCR sequence derives from a man aged 35 to 55 with primary liver carcinoma and hepatitis B virus infection. The V gene is TRBV4-3, the J gene TRBJ2-1; 7 nucleotides align to TRBD2. Sequencing input: peripheral blood. CDR3 in amino acids: CASSQEWGLTGVGYNEQFF. The CDR3 bases are TGCGCCAGCAGCCAAGAATGGGGACTAACGGGAGTAGGGTACAATGAGCAGTTCTTC.